This is a list of T cell receptor beta chains from one sample in a study of OX40 agonist ivuxolimab in advanced cancers. Sequencing was performed with immunoSEQ multiplex PCR; in TCRdb, only in-frame clones are kept and a portion is missing. Of around 87,000 clones in the sample, around 94% were seen once. The source was CD4+ or CD8+ T cells sorted from blood, collected in a trial of the OX40 agonist ivuxolimab. These TCRs come from an adult with an advanced solid tumor such as melanoma, head and neck, liver or kidney cancer. CDR3s include the opening cysteine and the closing phenylalanine or tryptophan. The D gene is left open where the match is weak. Size tells how often a clone was seen (once, few, many) or the class of an expanded clone, and some rows leave it out.

few	NA	TRBJ1-1	TRBV7-9	TGTGCCAGCACCCTAGGGGTCCGCAGTTTGAACACTGAAGCTTTCTTT	CASTLGVRSLNTEAFF
NA	TRBD2	TRBJ2-1	TRBV7-9	TGTGCCGGAGCGGTGGTAGCGGGAGTCGCTGAGCAGTTCTTC	CAGAVVAGVAEQFF
NA	NA	TRBJ2-7	TRBV27	TGTGCCAGCAGTCACCGGACAGAATCCTACGAGCAGTACTTC	CASSHRTESYEQYF
NA	TRBD2	TRBJ2-1	TRBV29-1	TGCAGCGTTGAGGGCCCGGGACTAGCGGGGGACAATGAGCAGTTCTTC	CSVEGPGLAGDNEQFF
once	NA	TRBJ1-5	TRBV4-1	TGCGCCAGCAGCCTCGGGCCCACCAATCAGCCCCAGCATTTT	CASSLGPTNQPQHF
NA	NA	TRBJ1-4	TRBV27	TGTGCCAGCAGTCAAACAATGGGATATGAAAAACTGTTTTTT	CASSQTMGYEKLFF
NA	NA	TRBJ1-2	TRBV27	TGTGCCAGCAGTCCCGTTCGCCAGGGGAACGGCTACACCTTC	CASSPVRQGNGYTF
NA	NA	TRBJ2-7	TRBV27	TGTGCCAGCAGTAGATACGGGGACGAGCAGTACTTC	CASSRYGDEQYF
many	TRBD1	TRBJ1-1	TRBV29-1	TGCAGCGTTCTGGGCCAGGGGGTAACTGAAGCTTTCTTT	CSVLGQGVTEAFF
once	NA	TRBJ1-1	TRBV6-1	TGTGCCAGTGGAATGAACACTGAAGCTTTCTTT	CASGMNTEAFF
NA	NA	TRBJ2-1	TRBV13	TGTGCCAGCAGCACTCGAACAGACAATGAGCAGTTCTTC	CASSTRTDNEQFF
once	TRBD1	TRBJ1-1	TRBV28	TGTGCCAGCAGTTTATTCGATAAGGGGGCTAGCACTGAAGCTTTCTTT	CASSLFDKGASTEAFF
once	TRBD1	TRBJ2-2	TRBV9	TGTGCCAGCAGCGTAACCGGACAGGGCACCACCGGGGAGCTGTTTTTT	CASSVTGQGTTGELFF
NA	NA	TRBJ1-2	TRBV14	TGTGCCAGCAGTCAGGACAGTCTTTATGGCTACACCTTC	CASSQDSLYGYTF
NA	TRBD2	TRBJ2-7	TRBV13	TGTGCCAGCAGCTCCCGACTAGCGGGAGGGCCCTACGAGCAGTACTTC	CASSSRLAGGPYEQYF
NA	TRBD1	TRBJ1-5	TRBV28	TGTGCCAGCAGTTTACCCCGACAGGGAAGTCAGCCCCAGCATTTT	CASSLPRQGSQPQHF
NA	NA	TRBJ2-7	TRBV6-5	TGTGCCAGCAGTTATGTGGCGCCCGGCGAGCAGTACTTC	CASSYVAPGEQYF
few	NA	TRBJ1-6	TRBV27	TGTGCCAGCAGTAGGGGAGGCTCACCCCTCCACTTT	CASSRGGSPLHF
NA	TRBD1	TRBJ2-1	TRBV9	TGTGCCAGCAGCGTAGAGGGGGCTACGTACAATGAGCAGTTCTTC	CASSVEGATYNEQFF
NA	NA	TRBJ2-5	TRBV4-1	TGCGCCAGCAGCCAGACCGGCAGGGTGGGTCTAGGTATACAAGAGACCCAGTACTTC	CASSQTGRVGLGIQETQYF
NA	NA	TRBJ2-1	TRBV13	TGTGCCAGCAGCTTAGGCAGGCTCTACGATGAGCAGTTCTTC	CASSLGRLYDEQFF
NA	NA	TRBJ1-2	TRBV28	TGTGCCAGCAGTTTAAATCTAGTTAGCTATGGCTACACCTTC	CASSLNLVSYGYTF
NA	NA	TRBJ1-5	TRBV6-1	TGTGCCAGCAGTGTCTGGGCAGGCAGGATCGGTCAGCCCCAGCATTTT	CASSVWAGRIGQPQHF
NA	NA	TRBJ1-1	TRBV5-6	TGTGCCAGCATACCGGGGGGAATGAACACTGAAGCTTTCTTT	CASIPGGMNTEAFF
NA	NA	TRBJ2-3	TRBV9	TGTGCCAGCAGCGTTGAGGACATACGCACAGATACGCAGTATTTT	CASSVEDIRTDTQYF
NA	NA	TRBJ1-4	TRBV10-3	TGTGCCATCAGTGGGAAAGGGAGTGAAAAACTGTTTTTT	CAISGKGSEKLFF
NA	NA	TRBJ1-2	TRBV27	TGTGCCAGCAGTCCAACAGGGATTTTCTATGGCTACACCTTC	CASSPTGIFYGYTF
NA	NA	TRBJ1-1	TRBV5-4	TGTGCCAGCAGCTGGGCTTTGAACACTGAAGCTTTCTTT	CASSWALNTEAFF
once	TRBD1	TRBJ1-5	TRBV15	TGTGCCACCCGGGAAGGGGGCCTAAATCAGCCCCAGCATTTT	CATREGGLNQPQHF
NA	NA	TRBJ1-1	TRBV11-2	TGTGCCAGCAGCCCGTACAGAGTAATGAACACTGAAGCTTTCTTT	CASSPYRVMNTEAFF
NA	NA	TRBJ2-5	TRBV12-5	TGTGCTAGTGGTTTGTCGGTATTTCAAGAGACCCAGTACTTC	CASGLSVFQETQYF
NA	TRBD1	TRBJ1-1	TRBV28	TGTGCCAGCAGACAGGGACAGGGAGATACTGAAGCTTTCTTT	CASRQGQGDTEAFF
NA	NA	TRBJ1-5	TRBV4-1	TGCGCCAGCAGCCAACAGCCGCTTTATAGCAATCAGCCCCAGCATTTT	CASSQQPLYSNQPQHF
once	NA	TRBJ2-4	TRBV5-8	TGTGCCAGCAGCTTGAGAGAGAAAAACATTCAGTACTTC	CASSLREKNIQYF
NA	NA	TRBJ1-5	TRBV7-8	TGTGCCAGCAGCTTAGGCAGTTCCCGAAATCAGCCCCAGCATTTT	CASSLGSSRNQPQHF
NA	NA	TRBJ1-2	TRBV19	TGTGCCAGTAGTATAGGTAGGGGCGACTATGGCTACACCTTC	CASSIGRGDYGYTF
NA	NA	TRBJ2-2	TRBV6-1	TGTGCCAGCAGTGAAGCGAGAAGGACAGCTAACACCGGGGAGCTGTTTTTT	CASSEARRTANTGELFF
NA	NA	TRBJ2-3	TRBV5-1	TGCGCCAGCAGCTTGGAGGGTTACCCTAGCACAGATACGCAGTATTTT	CASSLEGYPSTDTQYF
NA	NA	TRBJ1-6	TRBV2	TGTGCCAGCAGGGAGGAGTGGAGCTATAATTCACCCCTCCACTTT	CASREEWSYNSPLHF
NA	NA	TRBJ1-2	TRBV13	TGTGCCAGCAGCTCGGGGACGGCCTATGGCTACACCTTC	CASSSGTAYGYTF
NA	TRBD2	TRBJ2-7	TRBV7-6	TGTGCCAGCAGCTTAGAGAGACTAGCGGGAGGAGGAGAGCAGTACTTC	CASSLERLAGGGEQYF
NA	NA	TRBJ2-6	TRBV6-5	TGTGCCAGCGCTGAAGGGGCCAACGTCCTGACTTTC	CASAEGANVLTF
NA	NA	TRBJ1-3	TRBV5-6	TGTGCCAGCAGCTTTGGGACTGGAAACACCATATATTTT	CASSFGTGNTIYF
NA	TRBD2	TRBJ2-3	TRBV9	TGTGCCAGCAGCGTAGTAGCGGGGGAAACCACAGATACGCAGTATTTT	CASSVVAGETTDTQYF
NA	TRBD1	TRBJ2-7	TRBV28	TGTGCCAGCAGTTTAGAGCAGGGGGCTGATCAGTACTTC	CASSLEQGADQYF
NA	NA	TRBJ2-1	TRBV12-5	TGTGCTAGTGGACAGGGCACGGTTGAGCAGTTCTTC	CASGQGTVEQFF
NA	TRBD2	TRBJ2-1	TRBV11-2	TGTGCCAGCAGCTTAGAGGGCCAGCGGGAGTACGATGAGCAGTTCTTC	CASSLEGQREYDEQFF
NA	NA	TRBJ2-5	TRBV27	TGTGCCAGCAGGGCTCAAGAGACCCAGTACTTC	CASRAQETQYF
once	NA	TRBJ2-3	TRBV5-4	TGTGCCAGCAGCCCGCGGGGAGGCAGCACAGATACGCAGTATTTT	CASSPRGGSTDTQYF
NA	NA	TRBJ2-7	TRBV14	TGTGCCAGCAGCCAAGTATCCTACGAGCAGTACTTC	CASSQVSYEQYF
NA	NA	TRBJ1-1	TRBV6-4	TGTGCCAGCAGAAACAGGGAGGGCACTGAAGCTTTCTTT	CASRNREGTEAFF
NA	NA	TRBJ1-1	TRBV9	TGTGCCAGCAGCGTAGATGGAGGAGAAGCTTTCTTT	CASSVDGGEAFF
once	NA	TRBJ2-5	TRBV4-1	TGCGCCAGCAGCCAAGTGTATGAGGAGACCCAGTACTTC	CASSQVYEETQYF